Here is one T cell receptor (beta chain) with its context. Antigen: not known. This CDR3 is built from 15 residues. Looked up from germline, CDR1 is SGHRS and CDR2 is YFSETQ. V shed 4 bases and J 4 bases; nucleotides not matched to a gene: 9. The record originates from a study of T cell responses to AZD1222 COVID-19 vaccine. Study outcomes and limitations: Spike-specific TCR breadth and depth went up after people got two AZD1222 doses. Baseline serology detected seropositivity in only five or six AZD1222 recipients. White British ancestry dominated among donors, who included more females, and clonal diversity was possibly underestimated.

Samples with a second dose at about 4 or about 12 weeks were pooled together. Here immunoSEQ multiplex PCR was the method, and the copy in TCRdb shows in-frame clones only, minus some. The sample contains tens of thousands of clones, around nine tenths of which appear only once. This TCR was sampled from an adult who received the AZD1222 COVID-19 vaccine. This sample comprised peripheral blood, obtained 28 days after the second AZD1222 dose. The chain uses TRBV5-1 and TRBJ2-3; TRBD2 agrees at 7 bases. This chain's CDR3 is CASSRRESISDTQYF. The CDR3 nucleotides read TGCGCCAGCAGCCGGCGGGAGTCAATTTCAGATACGCAGTATTTT.